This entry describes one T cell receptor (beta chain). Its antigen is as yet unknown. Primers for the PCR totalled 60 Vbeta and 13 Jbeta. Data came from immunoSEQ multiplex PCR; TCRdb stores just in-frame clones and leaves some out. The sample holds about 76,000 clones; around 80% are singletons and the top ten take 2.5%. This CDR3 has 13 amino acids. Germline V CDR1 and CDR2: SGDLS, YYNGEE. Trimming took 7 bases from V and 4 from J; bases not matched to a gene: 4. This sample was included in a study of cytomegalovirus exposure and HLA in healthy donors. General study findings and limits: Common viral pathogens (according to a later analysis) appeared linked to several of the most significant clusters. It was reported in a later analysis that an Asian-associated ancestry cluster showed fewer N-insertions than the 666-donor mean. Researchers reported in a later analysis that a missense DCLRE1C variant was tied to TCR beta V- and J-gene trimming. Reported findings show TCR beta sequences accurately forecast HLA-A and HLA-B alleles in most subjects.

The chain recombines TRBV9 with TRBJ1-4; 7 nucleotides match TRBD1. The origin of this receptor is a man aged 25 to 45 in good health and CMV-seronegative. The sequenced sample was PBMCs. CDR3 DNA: TGTGCCAGCGGTGGGACAGTTAATGAAAAACTGTTTTTT. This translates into CASGGTVNEKLFF.